The 19 T cell receptor beta chains below were found in one sample sequenced in a study of T cells in Graves' hyperthyroidism and ophthalmopathy (dated by TCRdb to about 2019). The method behind the library was multiplex PCR. Data came from an Illumina HiSeq 2000. The TCR beta CDR3 regions were amplified from RNA transcripts. The first round of RT-PCR for the TCR CDR3 was performed with the HTBI primer set and the Qiagen OneStep RT-PCR kit. TCRdb reprocessing: public reads trimmed at Q25 with fastp, clones called with MiXCR, in-frame beta chains kept. When rows share a CDR3 protein, they turn into one entry using the most common DNA and genes. The sample yields more than 550,000 distinct CDR3 sequences; just under 45% were counted once. The ten top clones hold less than 9% of the sample. The sample comprised peripheral blood or thyroid tissue (not recorded which). Source of these receptors: an adult man with Graves' disease, either hyperthyroidism or ophthalmopathy (not recorded which).

This clonotype was seen only once. This chain joins TRBV19 and TRBJ2-5, with D perhaps TRBD1 (7 bases). Trimming took off 10 bases at V and 1 base at J, with 16 bases between the two ends. This CDR3 is built from 14 residues. Germline CDR1 and CDR2: LNHDA and SQIVND (reference sequence). The CDR3: CATRDSGLQETQYF. CDR3 sequence (DNA): TGTGCCACACGGGACAGCGGGCTCCAAGAGACCCAGTACTTC.

This clonotype was detected only a few times. The gene calls are TRBV19 and TRBJ1-1; D is undetermined. Trimming removed 1 base at V and 8 bases at J, with 11 bases between. CDR1 is LNHDA and CDR2 is SQIVND in the germline V gene (reference sequence). CDR3 size: 13 residues. The CDR3 is CASSIVRPTEAFF. CDR3 bases: TGTGCCAGTAGTATAGTCAGACCGACGGAAGCTTTCTTT.

The sample holds many counts of this clonotype. The V and J genes are TRBV10-3 and TRBJ1-1; no clear D. Germline assignment: CDR1 ENHRY and CDR2 SYGVKD. V lost 2 bases, J lost 3 bases, and 7 bases lay in between. This CDR3 comprises 13 residues. The CDR3 bases are TGTGCCATCAGTGAGAGAGAGTACACTGAAGCTTTCTTT. Residues: CAISEREYTEAFF.

This clonotype was counted many times. The V and J genes are TRBV7-9 and TRBJ1-3, with D maybe TRBD1 (5 bases). V gave up 5 bases and J gave up 4 bases, with 18 bases separating them. There are 16 residues in the CDR3. From germline, CDR1 is SEHNR and CDR2 FQNEAQ (reference sequence). This chain's CDR3 is CASSGITRDSGNTIYF. The CDR3 region has the DNA TGTGCCAGCAGCGGAATAACCAGGGATTCGGGAAACACCATATATTTT.

This clonotype was found once. CDR3 nucleotides: TGTGCCACCAGCGTTGAACTCCGGGACAGGGTGGGCTATGGCTACACCTTC. Translated, it gives CATSVELRDRVGYGYTF. This chain joins TRBV24-1 and TRBJ1-2, with 9 bases fitting TRBD1. This CDR3 spans 17 amino acids. V dropped 7 bases and J dropped 4; count of bases not matched to a gene: 15. The germline gives CDR1 KGHDR, CDR2 SFDVKD.

The rearrangement links TRBV7-2 to TRBJ1-2; the D is unclear. The germline V and J ends were trimmed by 1 base and 5 bases, with 8 bases remaining between them. This CDR3 is 13 amino acids long. Germline lookup yields CDR1 SGHTA and CDR2 FQGNSA. The CDR3 protein is CASSLGLKYGYTF. CDR3 nucleotides: TGTGCCAGCAGCTTAGGGTTGAAGTATGGCTACACCTTC.

This sequence joins TRBV29-1 and TRBJ2-2; a possible D gene is TRBD2 (6 bases). This CDR3 has 13 amino acids. Germline V lookup: CDR1 SQVTM, CDR2 ANQGSEA. Trimming removed 7 bases at V and 7 bases at J, with 16 bases between. The CDR3 DNA follows: TGCAGCGGGGCGGGGCAGTCGGGCGGGGAGCTGTTTTTT. This codes for CSGAGQSGGELFF.

Turning to this clonotype: Since a much larger clone is just one base distant, this may be a read error. The V and J genes are TRBV5-1 and TRBJ2-2; D call uncertain. The germline gives CDR1 SGHRS, CDR2 YFSETQ. The CDR3 consists of 15 residues. Here the CDR3 reads CANSLTSGATGELFF. The CDR3 nucleotides read TGCGCCAACAGCTTGACGTCAGGAGCCACCGGGGAGCTGTTTTTT. Full variable domain (rest looked up from reference TRBV5-1 and TRBJ2-2): KAGVTQTPRYLIKTRGQQVTLSCSPISGHRSVSWYQQTPGQGLQFLFEYFSETQRNKGNFPGRFSGRQFSNSRSEMNVSTLELGDSALYLCANSLTSGATGELFFGEGSRLTVL.

The V and J genes are TRBV13 and TRBJ1-5; 7 nucleotides agree with TRBD1. Germline V gives CDR1 PRHDT, CDR2 FYEKMQ (reference sequence). The ends lost 5 bases at V and 1 base at J; junction bases unmatched: 11. CDR3 length: 17 residues. Here the CDR3 DNA reads TGTGCCAGCAGCCTCCGATTGACAGGGTCGAGCAATCAGCCCCAGCATTTT. It translates to CASSLRLTGSSNQPQHF.

The chain uses TRBV7-1 and TRBJ2-6; D is unresolved. TRBV7-1 is treated as an ORF (open reading frame) with a function not yet certain. Trimming pared 3 bases from V and 4 bases from J, leaving 13 bases between. This CDR3 has 16 residues. This CDR3 reads CASSSPPVMGANVLTF. DNA for the CDR3: TGTGCCAGCAGCTCCCCCCCGGTGATGGGGGCCAACGTCCTGACTTTC.

The V call is TRBV20-1, the J call TRBJ2-1; 8 bases fit TRBD1. The V segment lost 3 bases and the J segment 7 bases; nucleotides outside the gene matches: 5. The CDR3 is 13 amino acids. Germline V gene lookup returns CDR1 DFQATT and CDR2 SNEGSKA (reference sequence). The chain's CDR3 is CSASQGARNEQFF. CDR3 nucleotide sequence: TGCAGTGCTAGTCAGGGGGCGCGGAATGAGCAGTTCTTC.

Comment on this clonotype: This may come from a read error, since a much larger clone is one base off. Because the CDR3 is missing its conserved closing phenylalanine or tryptophan, this is likely a read error. This chain uses TRBV2 with TRBJ2-2; possible D gene TRBD2, 5 bases. From germline, CDR1 is SNHLY and CDR2 FYNNEI. V was clipped by 6 bases and J by 7 bases, with 9 bases between them. CDR3 length equals 12 residues. The CDR3 spells CASRQRGGELFS. CDR3 bases: TGTGCCAGCAGGCAACGGGGCGGGGAGCTGTTTTCT.

This clonotype has more than one count but fewer than ten. The rearrangement joins TRBV27 to TRBJ1-5; no reliable D call. The CDR3 loop spans 15 amino acids. Germline CDR1 and CDR2: MNHEY and SMNVEV (reference sequence). Trimming removed 2 bases from V and 3 bases from J, with 11 bases in between. CDR3 in DNA: TGTGCCAGCAGTTTAGGTGCGCGGCTCAATCAGCCCCAGCATTTT. It specifies CASSLGARLNQPQHF.

The genes are TRBV20-1 and TRBJ2-5; D is unresolved. The CDR3 is made up of 14 amino acids. V was clipped by 0 bases and J by 2 bases, with 10 bases between them. Germline CDR1 reads DFQATT; CDR2 reads SNEGSKA (reference sequence). This chain's CDR3 is CSARETTQQETQYF. CDR3 sequence (DNA): TGCAGTGCTAGAGAAACTACTCAACAAGAGACCCAGTACTTC.

The V and J genes are TRBV9 and TRBJ1-3; TRBD1 matches at 7 bases. The V and J ends lost 3 bases and 3 bases, in that order; junction bases with no gene match: 6. This CDR3 is 15 amino acids long. Germline values: CDR1 SGDLS, CDR2 YYNGEE. CDR3 bases: TGTGCCAGCAGCGCCGGACAGGAGATTGGAAACACCATATATTTT. It specifies CASSAGQEIGNTIYF.

V and J are TRBV5-1 and TRBJ1-6; TRBD1 is a possible D gene (5 bases). Germline lookup yields CDR1 SGHRS and CDR2 YFSETQ. This CDR3 has 18 amino acids. The ends were cut back, 0 bases at V and 0 bases at J, with 13 bases in the middle. The CDR3 region has the DNA TGCGCCAGCAGCTTGGTGGTCAGGACAAGCTCCTATAATTCACCCCTCCACTTT. It codes for CASSLVVRTSSYNSPLHF.

To note about this clonotype: A much larger clonotype is one base distant, so this may be a read error. This CDR3 is missing its conserved last phenylalanine or tryptophan, likely due to a read error. The V call is TRBV7-2, the J call TRBJ2-7; 8 bases agree with TRBD2. This CDR3 has 15 amino acids. Per germline, CDR1 SGHTA and CDR2 FQGNSA. V dropped 0 bases and J dropped 6; count of bases not matched to a gene: 7. DNA of the CDR3: TGTGCCAGCAGCTTAGCCGGGAGGGAGCTGGCCGAGCAGTACTGC. It encodes CASSLAGRELAEQYC.

The rearrangement joins TRBV11-2 to TRBJ1-1, with D unresolved. CDR3 length: 11 residues. CDR1 SGHAT and CDR2 FQNNGV come from the germline V gene. V was shortened by 8 bases and J by 1 base, with 5 bases between the two germline ends. DNA of the CDR3: TGTGCCAGCCAACAGAACACTGAAGCTTTCTTT. It encodes CASQQNTEAFF.

V gene TRBV25-1 combines with J gene TRBJ1-2, with D maybe TRBD1 (6 bases). The length of the CDR3 is 12 residues. Deletions cut 6 bases from V and 8 bases from J, with 13 bases between. Germline CDR1 reads MGHDK; CDR2 reads SYGVNS. The CDR3 sequence: CASRRGAKGYTF. CDR3 DNA sequence: TGTGCCAGCAGGAGGGGGGCAAAGGGCTACACCTTC.